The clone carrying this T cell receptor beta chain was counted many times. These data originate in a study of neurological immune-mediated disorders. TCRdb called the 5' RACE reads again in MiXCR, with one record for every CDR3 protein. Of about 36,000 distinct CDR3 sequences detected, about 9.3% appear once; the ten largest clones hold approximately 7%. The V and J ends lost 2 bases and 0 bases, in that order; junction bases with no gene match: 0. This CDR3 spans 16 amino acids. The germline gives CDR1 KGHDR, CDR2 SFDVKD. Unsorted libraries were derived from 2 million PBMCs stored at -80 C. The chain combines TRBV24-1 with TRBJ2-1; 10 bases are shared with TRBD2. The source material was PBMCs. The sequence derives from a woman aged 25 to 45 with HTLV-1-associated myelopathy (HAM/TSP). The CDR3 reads CATSDSSGSSYNEQFF. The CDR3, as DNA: TGTGCCACCAGTGATTCTAGCGGGAGCTCCTACAATGAGCAGTTCTTC.